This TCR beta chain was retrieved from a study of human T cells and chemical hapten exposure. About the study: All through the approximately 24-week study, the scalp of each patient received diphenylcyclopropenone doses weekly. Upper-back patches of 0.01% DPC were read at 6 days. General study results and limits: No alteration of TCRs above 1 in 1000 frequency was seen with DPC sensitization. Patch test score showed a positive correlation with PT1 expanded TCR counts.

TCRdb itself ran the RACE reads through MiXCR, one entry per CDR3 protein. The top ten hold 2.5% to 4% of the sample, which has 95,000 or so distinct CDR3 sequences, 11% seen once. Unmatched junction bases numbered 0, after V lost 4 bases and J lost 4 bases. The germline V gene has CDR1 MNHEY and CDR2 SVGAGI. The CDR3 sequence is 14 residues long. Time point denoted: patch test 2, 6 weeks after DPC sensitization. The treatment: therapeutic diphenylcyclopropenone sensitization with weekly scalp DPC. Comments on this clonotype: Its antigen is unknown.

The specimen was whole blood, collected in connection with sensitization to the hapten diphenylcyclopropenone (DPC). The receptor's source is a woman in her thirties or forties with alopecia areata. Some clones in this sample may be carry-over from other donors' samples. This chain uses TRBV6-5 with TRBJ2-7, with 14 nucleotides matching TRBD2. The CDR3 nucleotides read TGTGCCAGCAGTTGGACTAGCGGGGGGTACGAGCAGTACTTC. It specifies CASSWTSGGYEQYF.